These 21 T cell receptor beta chains were sequenced from one sample in a study of T cell repertoires in ileal Crohn's disease. Clones were read by immunoSEQ multiplex PCR, and TCRdb kept only the in-frame ones, dropping some. The sample shows more than 15,000 clones, over 50% of them seen only once. Material: ileal tissue. The origin of the receptors is an adult with Crohn's disease.

This clone was seen once. V is TRBV27 and J is TRBJ2-3, with 14 bases matching TRBD2. V gave up 2 bases and J gave up 11 bases; unmatched junction bases: 6. This CDR3 has 15 amino acids. CDR1 is MNHEY, CDR2 SMNVEV, per germline (reference sequence). CDR3 bases: TGTGCCAGCAGTTTAAGAGGGACTAGCGGGAGTAAGCAGTATTTT. Translated: CASSLRGTSGSKQYF.

This rearrangement joins TRBV15 to TRBJ2-7; 8 nucleotides align to TRBD2. The CDR3 covers 14 residues. CDR1 and CDR2 from the germline V gene are LNHNV and YYDKDF (reference sequence). After removal of 2 bases from V and 3 bases from J, the junction contained 3 bases not matched to a gene. CDR3 nucleotides: TGTGCCACCAGCAGATCCGGGACTAGCTACGAGCAGTACTTC. Amino acid sequence: CATSRSGTSYEQYF.

A few counts support this clone. The V gene is TRBV12-5, the J gene TRBJ2-7, with D tentatively TRBD2 (7 bases). CDR1 is LGHNT and CDR2 is FRNRAP in the germline V gene. This CDR3 is built from 13 residues. CDR3 residues: CAGGLYSSYEQYF. The CDR3 DNA reads as TGTGCCGGGGGGCTTTACTCCTCCTACGAGCAGTACTTC.

The chain carries TRBV4-2 and TRBJ2-7; TRBD1 matches at 10 bases. This CDR3 contains 17 residues. V lost 0 bases, J lost 4 bases, and 9 bases stayed unmatched. Looked up from germline, CDR1 is LGHNA and CDR2 is YNFKEQ. The CDR3 loop is CASSQDLGQGVRYEQYF. CDR3 sequence (DNA): TGTGCCAGCAGCCAAGATCTCGGACAGGGGGTGAGGTACGAGCAGTACTTC.

The CDR3 DNA is TGTGCCAGCAGCCCAAGGACTAGCGGGGTGGAGACCCAGTACTTC. It yields the protein CASSPRTSGVETQYF. V usage is TRBV11-2 and J usage is TRBJ2-5, with 12 positions matching TRBD2. With 5 bases clipped from V and 5 bases from J, the junction kept 6 bases outside the gene matches. The germline gives CDR1 SGHAT, CDR2 FQNNGV. This CDR3 is 15 amino acids long.

The chain combines TRBV19 with TRBJ1-1, with D unresolved. V lost 8 bases and J lost 0, with 13 bases in between. The CDR3 sequence is 14 residues long. The germline V gene has CDR1 LNHDA and CDR2 SQIVND (reference sequence). CDR3 loop: CASYGHFMNTEAFF. CDR3 in DNA: TGTGCCAGTTACGGTCACTTCATGAACACTGAAGCTTTCTTT.

This clone has just a few counts. The chain has TRBV29-1 and TRBJ2-1; a possible D gene is TRBD2 (5 bases). From germline, CDR1 is SQVTM and CDR2 ANQGSEA. V was shortened by 7 bases and J by 8 bases, with 15 bases between the two germline ends. This CDR3 region has 12 residues. The CDR3 coding sequence is TGCAGCGGTTTGAGGGCCCTGGATGAGCAGTTCTTC. This sequence encodes CSGLRALDEQFF.

The J gene is TRBJ1-1, the V gene TRBV7-9; the match to TRBD1 covers 7 bases. The CDR3 covers 15 residues. J was trimmed by 4 bases and V by 2 bases; bases with no gene match: 7. Germline V lookup: CDR1 SEHNR, CDR2 FQNEAQ (reference sequence). CDR3 amino acids: CASSLWDRSTTEAFF. DNA of the CDR3: TGTGCCAGCAGCTTATGGGACAGATCGACCACTGAAGCTTTCTTT.

The chain employs TRBV11-2 and TRBJ2-5; a possible D gene is TRBD2 (5 bases). V was clipped by 0 bases and J by 2 bases, with 7 bases between them. CDR3 size: 14 residues. CDR1 and CDR2 from the germline V gene are SGHAT and FQNNGV. CDR3 in amino acids: CASSLEGVQETQYF. The DNA of the CDR3 is TGTGCCAGCAGCTTAGAGGGAGTTCAAGAGACCCAGTACTTC.

The chain couples TRBV6-1 to TRBJ2-7, with 10 bases fitting TRBD2. V trimming: 1 base; J trimming: 5 bases; junction bases outside the gene matches: 5. Germline-derived CDR1 and CDR2 are MNHNS and SASEGT. CDR3 length: 15 residues. The CDR3 spells CASSEVSSGSNEQYF. The CDR3 DNA reads as TGTGCCAGCAGTGAAGTATCTAGCGGGAGTAACGAGCAGTACTTC.

The chain employs TRBV4-2 and TRBJ1-5; no reliable D call. Germline values: CDR1 LGHNA, CDR2 YNFKEQ. There are 15 residues in the CDR3. V was cut by 5 bases and J by 0 bases, with 11 bases left in between. The CDR3 nucleotides read TGTGCCAGCAGCTGGGAGCAGTTTAGCAATCAGCCCCAGCATTTT. Translation: CASSWEQFSNQPQHF.

This clone came up a few times. The CDR3: CASSLRQGENQPQHF. The CDR3 nucleotides are TGTGCCAGCAGTCTCCGACAGGGAGAAAATCAGCCCCAGCATTTT. The chain has TRBV28 and TRBJ1-5; 7 nucleotides match TRBD1. J lost 4 bases, V lost 5 bases, and 8 bases had no gene match. The CDR3 spans 15 residues. From germline, CDR1 is MDHEN and CDR2 SYDVKM. Complete variable domain (other parts from reference TRBV28 and TRBJ1-5): DVKVTQSSRYLVKRTGEKVFLECVQDMDHENMFWYRQDPGLGLRLIYFSYDVKMKEKGDIPEGYSVSREKKERFSLILESASTNQTSMYLCASSLRQGENQPQHFGDGTRLSIL.

The gene calls are TRBV5-1 and TRBJ2-7; D unclear. V was clipped by 2 bases and J by 0 bases, with 9 bases between them. Germline values: CDR1 SGHRS, CDR2 YFSETQ. The CDR3 has 14 residues. The CDR3 is CASSFRSSSYEQYF. The DNA for the CDR3 is TGCGCCAGCAGCTTTCGATCGAGCTCCTACGAGCAGTACTTC. Based on the CDR3 plus reference TRBV5-1 and TRBJ2-7, the full variable domain is KAGVTQTPRYLIKTRGQQVTLSCSPISGHRSVSWYQQTPGQGLQFLFEYFSETQRNKGNFPGRFSGRQFSNSRSEMNVSTLELGDSALYLCASSFRSSSYEQYFGPGTRLTVT.

V is TRBV6-1 and J is TRBJ1-5; TRBD1 might be the D (5 bases). V was clipped by 7 bases and J by 2 bases, with 15 bases between them. CDR1 is MNHNS, CDR2 SASEGT, per germline. The CDR3 totals 15 residues. The DNA of the CDR3 is TGTGCCAGCACCCCCAGGGAGGTAGGCAATCAGCCCCAGCATTTT. It codes for CASTPREVGNQPQHF.

The genes are TRBV5-1 and TRBJ2-1, with 10 bases matching TRBD1. The germline V gene has CDR1 SGHRS and CDR2 YFSETQ. Trimming removed 3 bases from V and 2 bases from J; junction bases left unmatched: 11. This CDR3 is built from 18 residues. The CDR3 DNA follows: TGCGCCAGCAGCTCGTCCCGGGACAGGGGATTGGCCTACAATGAGCAGTTCTTC. Amino acid sequence: CASSSSRDRGLAYNEQFF.

The chain links TRBV30 to TRBJ1-2, with D possibly TRBD1 on 6 matching bases. V was trimmed by 1 base and J by 4 bases, leaving 10 bases between them. The CDR3 sequence is 13 residues long. Germline-derived CDR1 and CDR2 are GTSNPN and SVGIG (reference sequence). CDR3 DNA sequence: TGTGCCTGGAGTGGAACAGGGTCCTATGGCTACACCTTC. Translating gives CAWSGTGSYGYTF.

By share, this clone counts as medium-sized. V and J are TRBV5-1 and TRBJ2-7; TRBD2 matches at 14 bases. The CDR3 totals 17 residues. CDR1 and CDR2 from the germline V gene are SGHRS and YFSETQ. Trimming cost V 0 bases and J 3 bases; bases outside gene matches: 5. CDR3 in DNA: TGCGCCAGCAGCTTGGGGGGACTAGCGGGAGAAGGCTACGAGCAGTACTTC. It specifies CASSLGGLAGEGYEQYF.

This clone was seen only a few times. The V and J genes are TRBV4-1 and TRBJ2-4, with 7 bases matching TRBD1. CDR3 length: 15 amino acids. Unmatched junction bases numbered 5, after V lost 0 bases and J lost 6 bases. The V gene's germline CDR1 is MGHRA and CDR2 YSYEKL. The CDR3 DNA sequence: TGCGCCAGCAGCCAAGATGGGCCAGGGGGAAACATTCAGTACTTC. It codes for CASSQDGPGGNIQYF.

The chain recombines TRBV5-1 with TRBJ1-1; the D is unclear. Germline values: CDR1 SGHRS, CDR2 YFSETQ. The length of the CDR3 is 15 residues. Trimming took off 7 bases at V and 1 base at J, with 17 bases between the two ends. The CDR3 DNA sequence: TGCGCCAGCTTCGCGGGCGGCAGGTCGAACACTGAAGCTTTCTTT. Translation gives CASFAGGRSNTEAFF.

The rearrangement uses TRBV29-1 and TRBJ2-3, with 8 positions matching TRBD1. Germline V CDR1 and CDR2: SQVTM, ANQGSEA. This CDR3 spans 20 amino acids. J was trimmed by 0 bases and V by 3 bases; bases with no gene match: 20. As DNA, the CDR3 is TGCAGCGTTGATGGTATTAAATTCCCCCGGACAGGGACTAGCACAGATACGCAGTATTTT. The encoded protein is CSVDGIKFPRTGTSTDTQYF.

V gene TRBV28 combines with J gene TRBJ2-3; the D is unclear. This CDR3 is 13 amino acids long. From germline, CDR1 is MDHEN and CDR2 SYDVKM. V was pared by 4 bases and J by 3 bases, with 8 bases between. CDR3 bases: TGTGCCAGCAGTTCCGAGCTTACAGATACGCAGTATTTT. It encodes CASSSELTDTQYF.